This TCR beta chain emerged from a study of blood T cell repertoires in COVID-19. Study information: Specimens from acute and convalescent COVID-19 originated in the United States, Italy and Spain. Nucleic acid was either cDNA or gDNA, and it came from T cells, B-cell-depleted T cells, or PBMCs.

Patients at the Seattle site were enrolled during active infection and followed longitudinally. CDR1 LNHDA and CDR2 SQIVND come from the germline V gene (reference sequence). J gave up 6 bases and V 5 bases, and 7 bases lay outside the gene matches. CDR3 length: 14 amino acids. Original data processing: Cell counts per sample came from amplifying reference gene primers. The protocol was immunoSEQ multiplex PCR, while the TCRdb copy is restricted to in-frame clones and leaves out a portion. The V and J calls and clone size come from that table; D and trimming were worked out from the DNA. Of roughly 200,000 clones listed, more than 75% were seen once; the top ten hold about 20%.

This clonotype originated in a person aged 70 to 80 with COVID-19, enrolled during active disease. The rearrangement joins TRBV19 to TRBJ1-1, with 9 nucleotides matching TRBD1. The sample consisted of peripheral blood. For the CDR3, the DNA is TGTGCCAGTAGTGAAACTACAGGGGGCCCTGAAGCTTTCTTT. Encoded protein: CASSETTGGPEAFF.